The 15 T cell receptor beta chains in this list originate from one sample, sequenced in a study of T-cell memory formation after mild COVID-19. TCRdb re-called the 5' RACE reads with MiXCR, one entry per CDR3 protein. The sample holds 540,000 or so distinct CDR3 sequences, roughly 22% seen once. Sequencing input: PBMCs or a T cell subset sorted from them (not recorded which). The receptor set was obtained from an adult woman who had mild COVID-19 (a few samples of this study predate the infection). Cell type and time point are not known.

This clonotype has ten or more counts. V is TRBV12-3 or TRBV12-4 and J is TRBJ1-3; D not resolved. Trimming cost V 3 bases and J 0 bases, with 3 bases left between them. The CDR3 runs to 13 residues. The CDR3 here is CASSLGSGNTIYF. DNA of the CDR3: TGTGCCAGCAGTTTGGGCTCTGGAAACACCATATATTTT.

This clonotype was found a few times. The gene calls are TRBV12-3 or TRBV12-4 and TRBJ2-7; 8 nucleotides line up with TRBD1. The CDR3 runs to 15 residues. The V and J ends lost 4 bases and 2 bases, in that order; junction bases with no gene match: 7. The chain's CDR3 is CASSWTGTGPYEQYF. Here the CDR3 DNA reads TGTGCCAGCAGTTGGACAGGGACGGGCCCCTACGAGCAGTACTTC.

The V gene is TRBV5-5, the J gene TRBJ1-6, with 10 bases fitting TRBD1. CDR1 is SGHKS and CDR2 is YYEKEE in the germline V gene (reference sequence). With 3 bases clipped from V and 10 bases from J, the junction kept 4 bases outside the gene matches. This CDR3 comprises 14 residues. Written as DNA, the CDR3 is TGTGCCAGCAGCTCGACAGGGGGCGAGTCACCCCTCCACTTT. It codes for CASSSTGGESPLHF. The entire variable domain, with the rest obtained from reference TRBV5-5 and TRBJ1-6, is as follows: DAGVTQSPTHLIKTRGQQVTLRCSPISGHKSVSWYQQVLGQGPQFIFQYYEKEERGRGNFPDRFSARQFPNYSSELNVNALLLGDSALYLCASSSTGGESPLHFGNGTRLTVT.

V usage is TRBV25-1 and J usage is TRBJ1-6; D is possibly TRBD1 (6 bases). Germline-derived CDR1 and CDR2 are MGHDK and SYGVNS. V lost 2 bases to trimming and J lost 5 bases, with 13 bases between them. The CDR3 covers 16 residues. The CDR3 region has the DNA TGTGCCAGCAGTGAAACCCTGACAGGAGATAATTCACCCCTCCACTTT. Translating it yields CASSETLTGDNSPLHF. Full variable domain (rest looked up from reference TRBV25-1 and TRBJ1-6): EADIYQTPRYLVIGTGKKITLECSQTMGHDKMYWYQQDPGMELHLIHYSYGVNSTEKGDLSSESTVSRIRTEHFPLTLESARPSHTSQYLCASSETLTGDNSPLHFGNGTRLTVT.

This clonotype appeared a few times. This chain joins TRBV5-1 and TRBJ2-2; no firm D call. The CDR3 totals 15 residues. Per the germline V gene, CDR1 is SGHRS and CDR2 is YFSETQ. With 0 bases removed from V and 5 bases from J, the gap between germline ends came to 11 bases. This chain's CDR3 is CASSLADYGTGELFF. The CDR3 bases are TGCGCCAGCAGCTTGGCTGATTACGGGACCGGGGAGCTGTTTTTT.

The chain has TRBV11-3 and TRBJ2-1; 12 nucleotides agree with TRBD2. The length of the CDR3 is 17 residues. Germline CDR1 is SGHNT and CDR2 is YENEEA. The ends lost 4 bases at V and 5 bases at J; junction bases unmatched: 9. CDR3: CASSSGLAGGPNNEQFF. CDR3 bases: TGTGCCAGCAGCTCAGGCCTAGCGGGAGGGCCCAACAATGAGCAGTTCTTC.

There are a few counts of this clonotype. The chain recombines TRBV29-1 with TRBJ2-5; tentatively, D is TRBD2 (6 bases). V lost 6 bases to trimming and J lost 2 bases, with 19 bases between them. From germline, CDR1 is SQVTM and CDR2 ANQGSEA. This CDR3 comprises 15 residues. The CDR3 DNA reads as TGCAGCGTGGACCGCCGGGGAGGACGTCAAGAGACCCAGTACTTC. The encoded protein is CSVDRRGGRQETQYF.

The chain links TRBV21-1 to TRBJ2-1; TRBD1, the D gene given by the table, was not confirmed from the DNA. TRBV21-1 is classified as a pseudogene. This CDR3 region has 15 residues. The CDR3 protein is CASSKQGRSYNEQFF. The CDR3 DNA reads as TGTGCCAGCAGCAAACAGGGGCGATCCTACAATGAGCAGTTCTTC.

This clonotype was counted a few times. The rearrangement links TRBV7-9 to TRBJ2-1, with TRBD2 as a possible D gene (6 bases). The germline gives CDR1 SEHNR, CDR2 FQNEAQ (reference sequence). The CDR3 sequence is 17 residues long. Trimming removed 5 bases from V and 0 bases from J, with 17 bases in between. CDR3 nucleotide sequence: TGTGCCAGCAGCCGCGGCGGGCCGACTAGCTCCTACAATGAGCAGTTCTTC. Translating it yields CASSRGGPTSSYNEQFF. Full variable domain (rest looked up from reference TRBV7-9 and TRBJ2-1): DTGVSQNPRHKITKRGQNVTFRCDPISEHNRLYWYRQTLGQGPEFLTYFQNEAQLEKSRLLSDRFSAERPKGSFSTLEIQRTEQGDSAMYLCASSRGGPTSSYNEQFFGPGTRLTVL.

V is TRBV14 and J is TRBJ1-6; TRBD1 might be the D (6 bases). This CDR3 is 19 amino acids long. Per germline, CDR1 SGHDN and CDR2 FVKESK. The germline V and J ends were trimmed by 4 bases and 5 bases, with 24 bases remaining between them. The CDR3 region is CASSPTPGTRSYNNSPLHF. The CDR3 coding sequence is TGTGCCAGCAGCCCGACCCCCGGGACAAGGAGCTATAATAATTCACCCCTCCACTTT. Variable domain in full (rest from reference TRBV14 and TRBJ1-6): EAGVTQFPSHSVIEKGQTVTLRCDPISGHDNLYWYRRVMGKEIKFLLHFVKESKQDESGMPNNRFLAERTGGTYSTLKVQPAELEDSGVYFCASSPTPGTRSYNNSPLHFGNGTRLTVT.

The chain recombines TRBV27 with TRBJ2-1; the match to TRBD2 covers 7 bases. The CDR3 totals 13 residues. CDR1 is MNHEY and CDR2 is SMNVEV in the germline V gene (reference sequence). With V trimmed by 6 bases and J by 6 bases, 5 bases remained unmatched. The CDR3 sequence: CASSPLASNEQFF. CDR3 DNA: TGTGCCAGCAGCCCACTAGCGAGCAATGAGCAGTTCTTC.

This clonotype was observed many times. The chain combines TRBV5-1 with TRBJ2-7; D not certain. The V end lost 0 bases, the J end lost 6 bases, and 16 bases lay between the germline ends. Germline lookup yields CDR1 SGHRS and CDR2 YFSETQ. There are 15 residues in the CDR3. The CDR3 protein is CASSLGNFDPREQYF. In nucleotides, the CDR3 is TGCGCCAGCAGCTTGGGTAACTTCGACCCTCGCGAGCAGTACTTC.

This clonotype was counted a few times. This chain uses TRBV6-5 with TRBJ2-6; D might be TRBD1 (6 bases). The CDR3 contains 17 residues. V was shortened by 3 bases and J by 4 bases, with 16 bases between the two germline ends. Germline CDR1 and CDR2: MNHEY and SVGAGI. DNA of the CDR3: TGTGCCAGCAGTTATTCCAACCTGGGGGCAGGGGCCAACGTCCTGACTTTC. It is translated as CASSYSNLGAGANVLTF.

A few counts support this clonotype. This chain uses TRBV6-1 with TRBJ2-7; TRBD1 aligns across 8 bases. CDR3 length: 13 residues. With 6 bases clipped from V and 3 bases from J, the junction kept 4 bases outside the gene matches. In germline, CDR1 is MNHNS, CDR2 SASEGT. The CDR3 here is CASRTGDRYEQYF. CDR3 DNA: TGTGCCAGCAGGACAGGGGATCGCTACGAGCAGTACTTC.

This clonotype was seen a few times. This chain uses TRBV5-4 with TRBJ2-3; 8 nucleotides match TRBD1. The J segment lost 3 bases and the V segment lost 4 bases, leaving 10 bases of the junction unmatched. The CDR3 is 16 amino acids. Germline assignment: CDR1 SGHNT and CDR2 YYREEE (reference sequence). The CDR3 DNA sequence: TGTGCCAGCAGCGGGACCAGGGGGCGAGGGACAGATACGCAGTATTTT. This sequence encodes CASSGTRGRGTDTQYF.